This T cell receptor beta chain is from a study of blood T cell repertoires in COVID-19. Turning to the study itself: Both acute and convalescent COVID-19 samples were obtained from the United States, Italy and Spain. Sample material is recorded as cDNA or gDNA derived from T cells, B-cell-depleted T cells, or PBMCs.

The CDR3 length is 15 residues. The V and J ends lost 2 bases and 0 bases respectively, with 8 bases between them. Per the germline V gene, CDR1 is KGHSH and CDR2 is LQKENI. In the original workflow: It was from reference gene primer amplification that nucleated cell counts were estimated. Data came from immunoSEQ multiplex PCR; TCRdb stores just in-frame clones and leaves some out. For V, J and clone size, that table is used; D and trimming come from the DNA. The sample lists approximately 300,000 clones; approximately 90% were seen once. The sequence derives from a man aged 40-50 years with acute or convalescent COVID-19. This chain uses TRBV18 with TRBJ1-5, with D possibly TRBD1 on 5 matching bases. The sample was peripheral blood. The CDR3 bases are TGTGCCAGCTCACCAGGGGCCGCTAGCAATCAGCCCCAGCATTTT. Residues: CASSPGAASNQPQHF. Variable domain in full (rest from reference TRBV18 and TRBJ1-5): NAGVMQNPRHLVRRRGQEARLRCSPMKGHSHVYWYRQLPEEGLKFMVYLQKENIIDESGMPKERFSAEFPKEGPSILRIQQVVRGDSAAYFCASSPGAASNQPQHFGDGTRLSIL.